The 21 T cell receptor beta chains reported below all come from one sample, sequenced in a study of blood T cell repertoires in COVID-19. Produced via immunoSEQ multiplex PCR; TCRdb's table is partial and in-frame only. Here the sample spans some 460,000 clones, approximately 90% being singletons. Sequenced: peripheral blood. All receptors derive from a woman aged 25 to 45 with acute or convalescent COVID-19.

The chain couples TRBV7-3 to TRBJ2-1; D is uncertain. The CDR3 contains 13 residues. V lost 4 bases to trimming and J lost 1 base, with 5 bases between them. Per the germline V gene, CDR1 is SGHTA and CDR2 is FQGTGA. The CDR3 loop reads CASSSGSYNEQFF. Written as DNA, the CDR3 is TGTGCCAGCAGCTCCGGGTCCTACAATGAGCAGTTCTTC.

The chain is built from TRBV24-1 and TRBJ2-3; 9 bases map to TRBD2. The length of the CDR3 is 16 residues. The trim removed 1 base at V and 5 bases at J, leaving 6 bases unmatched. Germline V gene data show CDR1 as KGHDR and CDR2 as SFDVKD. In nucleotides, the CDR3 is TGTGCCACCAGTGATTTAGGCGGGGGGGCCATAGATACGCAGTATTTT. Its protein is CATSDLGGGAIDTQYF.

The chain joins TRBV4-1 to TRBJ1-5; 7 positions match TRBD1. After removal of 1 base from V and 3 bases from J, the junction contained 9 bases not matched to a gene. There are 17 residues in the CDR3. The germline V gene has CDR1 MGHRA and CDR2 YSYEKL. CDR3 amino acids: CASSQVPRQGPNQPQHF. In nucleotides, the CDR3 is TGCGCCAGCAGCCAAGTCCCCCGACAGGGCCCCAATCAGCCCCAGCATTTT.

V gene TRBV28 combines with J gene TRBJ2-1, with 8 bases matching TRBD2. Unmatched junction bases numbered 7, after V lost 4 bases and J lost 8 bases. Germline CDR1 and CDR2: MDHEN and SYDVKM. This CDR3 spans 14 amino acids. The CDR3 here is CASSYGGARYEQFF. The CDR3 nucleotides read TGTGCCAGCAGTTACGGGGGGGCCCGGTATGAGCAGTTCTTC.

The chain has TRBV27 and TRBJ1-5; D not resolved. The V end was cut by 5 bases, the J end by 6 bases, with 20 bases between. The CDR3 covers 16 residues. CDR1 and CDR2 (germline): MNHEY, SMNVEV (reference sequence). The CDR3 loop reads CASSITGGSLGQPQHF. DNA for the CDR3: TGTGCCAGCAGTATCACCGGAGGGTCCTTGGGTCAGCCCCAGCATTTT.

The chain recombines TRBV5-8 with TRBJ1-5; 7 nucleotides agree with TRBD1. Germline values: CDR1 SGHTS, CDR2 YDEGEE. V shed 2 bases and J 5 bases; nucleotides not matched to a gene: 7. The CDR3 extends over 15 amino acids. The CDR3 reads CASSFLRGTDQPQHF. The CDR3 DNA reads as TGTGCCAGCAGCTTCCTCAGGGGGACCGATCAGCCCCAGCATTTT. Looking up the rest from reference TRBV5-8 and TRBJ1-5 gives the full variable domain: EAGVTQSPTHLIKTRGQQATLRCSPISGHTSVYWYQQALGLGLQFLLWYDEGEERNRGNFPPRFSGRQFPNYSSELNVNALELEDSALYLCASSFLRGTDQPQHFGDGTRLSIL.

J is TRBJ2-6 and V is TRBV7-2; a weak D match, TRBD1 (6 bases). This CDR3 is built from 16 residues. Trimming pared 0 bases from V and 0 bases from J, leaving 6 bases between. Germline assignment: CDR1 SGHTA and CDR2 FQGNSA. For the CDR3, the DNA is TGTGCCAGCAGCTTAGCGGGGGCCTCTGGGGCCAACGTCCTGACTTTC. Protein product: CASSLAGASGANVLTF.

The chain has TRBV5-1 and TRBJ1-1; TRBD1 matches 7 bases. The V and J ends lost 2 bases and 1 base, in that order; junction bases with no gene match: 2. CDR3 length: 14 residues. Germline CDR1 SGHRS, CDR2 YFSETQ. Here the CDR3 DNA reads TGCGCCAGCAGCTTAGGGGGCAGGAACACTGAAGCTTTCTTT. Protein product: CASSLGGRNTEAFF.

V gene TRBV27 combines with J gene TRBJ2-1; TRBD1 aligns across 7 bases. The CDR3 spans 15 residues. V was clipped by 2 bases and J by 3 bases; unmatched bases: 4. Germline CDR1 is MNHEY and CDR2 is SMNVEV (reference sequence). CDR3 sequence: CASSLAGTVYNEQFF. Written as DNA, the CDR3 is TGTGCCAGCAGTTTAGCCGGGACAGTCTACAATGAGCAGTTCTTC.

The chain recombines TRBV27 with TRBJ1-6; 8 bases map to TRBD1. Germline-derived CDR1 and CDR2 are MNHEY and SMNVEV (reference sequence). This CDR3 comprises 14 residues. Trimming at V came to 3 bases and at J to 13 bases, leaving 8 bases not matched to a gene. CDR3 protein: CASSFGQGVSPLHF. The DNA of the CDR3 is TGTGCCAGCAGTTTTGGACAGGGAGTTTCTCCCCTCCACTTT.

J is TRBJ1-3 and V is TRBV11-2, with D maybe TRBD1 (6 bases). The CDR3 sequence is 15 residues long. Germline assignment: CDR1 SGHAT and CDR2 FQNNGV. Trimming removed 6 bases at V and 2 bases at J, with 14 bases between. CDR3 residues: CASRGGGGPGNTIYF. The DNA of the CDR3 is TGTGCCAGCAGGGGTGGCGGGGGGCCTGGAAACACCATATATTTT.

The gene calls are TRBV5-1 and TRBJ2-7; TRBD1 matches at 7 bases. Germline CDR1 reads SGHRS; CDR2 reads YFSETQ. CDR3 length equals 13 residues. Trimming removed 4 bases from V and 1 base from J; junction bases left unmatched: 2. The CDR3 nucleotides read TGCGCCAGCAGCGGGACAGATTCCTACGAGCAGTACTTC. This translates into CASSGTDSYEQYF. Full variable domain (rest looked up from reference TRBV5-1 and TRBJ2-7): KAGVTQTPRYLIKTRGQQVTLSCSPISGHRSVSWYQQTPGQGLQFLFEYFSETQRNKGNFPGRFSGRQFSNSRSEMNVSTLELGDSALYLCASSGTDSYEQYFGPGTRLTVT.

The table lists this clone with a count of one. This chain uses TRBV4-1 with TRBJ2-3, with D possibly being TRBD2 (5 bases). V dropped 0 bases and J dropped 4 bases, with 20 bases sitting between them. Looked up from germline, CDR1 is MGHRA and CDR2 is YSYEKL. This CDR3 is 18 amino acids long. CDR3 in DNA: TGCGCCAGCAGCCAAGAGGGAGCTTTCGGCCCACAGTCAGATACGCAGTATTTT. It specifies CASSQEGAFGPQSDTQYF.

J is TRBJ1-4 and V is TRBV28; D is unresolved. The CDR3 is made up of 15 amino acids. Deletions cut 5 bases from V and 5 bases from J, with 15 bases between. CDR1 is MDHEN and CDR2 is SYDVKM in the germline V gene. CDR3 in amino acids: CASSDSKKLNEKLFF. The CDR3 DNA follows: TGTGCCAGCAGTGACTCAAAGAAACTGAATGAAAAACTGTTTTTT.

This sequence joins TRBV28 and TRBJ2-2; TRBD1 agrees at 11 bases. Per germline, CDR1 MDHEN and CDR2 SYDVKM. Trimming took 7 bases from V and 5 from J; bases not matched to a gene: 9. This CDR3 has 16 amino acids. The CDR3 DNA reads TGTGCCAGCAACTCCCGGACAGGGGGCAATACCGGGGAGCTGTTTTTT. Translated: CASNSRTGGNTGELFF.

The V gene is TRBV6-1, the J gene TRBJ1-5, with D perhaps TRBD1 (5 bases). This CDR3 is built from 13 residues. The germline gives CDR1 MNHNS, CDR2 SASEGT. The V end lost 3 bases, the J end lost 5 bases, and 8 bases lay between the germline ends. The CDR3 here is CASSDREDQPQHF. The CDR3 region has the DNA TGTGCCAGCAGTGACAGGGAGGATCAGCCCCAGCATTTT.

V gene TRBV6-5 combines with J gene TRBJ1-5; D ambiguous. Germline V lookup: CDR1 MNHEY, CDR2 SVGAGI. V lost 0 bases, J lost 9 bases, and 9 bases lay in between. There are 13 residues in the CDR3. The CDR3 coding sequence is TGTGCCAGCAGTTACTCGGCGGCTCTGCCCCAGCATTTT. It is translated as CASSYSAALPQHF.

The chain has TRBV1 and TRBJ1-2; TRBD1 is the table's D call and was not checked against the DNA. TRBV1 corresponds to a pseudogene. The CDR3 loop spans 17 amino acids. The CDR3 region is CTSSQGGIGTGYDGYTF. CDR3 nucleotides: TGCACCAGCAGCCAAGGAGGGATCGGGACAGGGTATGACGGCTACACCTTC.

This clone was seen once. The chain is built from TRBV18 and TRBJ2-6, with TRBD1 matching over 10 bases. The CDR3 has 17 residues. In germline, CDR1 is KGHSH, CDR2 LQKENI. The V gene end was trimmed by 3 bases and the J gene end by 3 bases; junction bases not matched to a gene: 5. For the CDR3, the DNA is TGTGCCAGCTCACCCATGGGACAGGGGATTGGGGCCAACGTCCTGACTTTC. This encodes CASSPMGQGIGANVLTF.

CDR3 bases: TGCGCCAGCAGCCACCTCACCAGCGACGGGCAGTACTTC. Translated: CASSHLTSDGQYF. The chain recombines TRBV4-1 with TRBJ2-7; unclear D gene. V was trimmed by 3 bases and J by 9 bases, leaving 15 bases between them. This CDR3 is 13 amino acids long. The V gene's germline CDR1 is MGHRA and CDR2 YSYEKL.

This clone appeared many times. The chain carries TRBV19 and TRBJ2-2; no firm D call. This CDR3 has 15 residues. Trimming shortened V by 0 bases and J by 3 bases, and 8 bases separated the two germline ends. Germline CDR1 is LNHDA and CDR2 is SQIVND (reference sequence). CDR3 bases: TGTGCCAGTAGTATAGACGTCTTCTACACCGGGGAGCTGTTTTTT. Its translation: CASSIDVFYTGELFF.